This T cell receptor (beta chain) was recovered during a study of beta chain features in type 1 diabetes. The overall study: Healthy donors and patients showed comparable age, gender and cell yields. Study outcomes and limitations: TCRB repertoires of naive, central memory and Treg cells appeared more similar among patients than among healthy donors.

At least ten counts were recorded for this clone. Antigen specificity is unknown. What was sequenced were expressed TCRB transcripts, since all of the isolated RNA had been reverse transcribed. Clones were read by immunoSEQ multiplex PCR, and TCRdb kept only the in-frame ones, dropping some. The sample lists about 220,000 clones; about 11% were seen once. Trimming cost V 5 bases and J 5 bases, with 16 bases left between them. Germline V CDR1 and CDR2: SGHKS, YYEKEE (reference sequence). The CDR3 has 14 amino acids. This chain joins TRBV5-5 and TRBJ2-5; D is tentatively TRBD1 or TRBD2 (5 bases each). The sample was central memory CD4+ T cells from blood. The source of this sequence is a man aged 18 to 35 in good health. CDR3 residues: CASSPGPLEETQYF. In DNA form, the CDR3 reads TGTGCCAGCAGTCCGGGACCCCTGGAGGAGACCCAGTACTTC.